This TCR beta chain was captured in a study of T cells in Graves' hyperthyroidism and ophthalmopathy. Trimming took off 4 bases at V and 3 bases at J, with 13 bases between the two ends. The V gene's germline CDR1 is SEHNR and CDR2 FQNEAQ (reference sequence). The CDR3 extends over 14 amino acids. RNA transcripts yielded amplified TCR beta CDR3 regions. The TCR CDR3 was amplified in a first-round RT-PCR using the HTBI primer set. TCRdb fed the multiplex PCR reads into MiXCR, producing one record per CDR3 protein. This table has roughly 380,000 distinct CDR3 sequences, about 13% appearing once. The chain uses TRBV7-9 and TRBJ2-7; D is ambiguous. Sample: blood. This receptor was identified in a woman between 18 and 29 years old with Graves' hyperthyroidism. CDR3 DNA sequence: TGTGCCAGCAGCTCCGAGACAAGTGTCTACGAGCAGTACTTC. It yields the protein CASSSETSVYEQYF.